This T cell receptor (beta chain) was recovered during a study of blood T cell repertoires in COVID-19 (TCRdb year 2020). Regarding the study in general: Collaborator samples came from the United States, Italy and Spain and covered acute and convalescent phases of COVID-19. The material from the prospective study consisted of cDNA or gDNA derived from T cells, B-cell-depleted T cells, or PBMCs. Subjects who had been exposed to COVID-19, were actively infected with it, or had recovered from it provided the deeply sampled blood TCRbeta repertoires that made up the dataset. A freely available public database, intended as a resource for researchers studying the immune response to SARS-CoV-2, is where the repertoires were released. Samples were obtained from the ongoing ImmuneRACE study (first 160 participants) and from over 1,000 subjects provided by 6 global collaborators. Nearly every sample came with metadata listing a de-identified subject ID, COVID-19 status, age in years and sex. Where HLA class I and class II types were available, the types were taken from metadata supplied by the sample provider, not from assay-based typing.

What the study reported, not specific to this receptor: Clinical and demographic metadata were provided uncurated, with the amount varying by source and participant.

TCRbeta CDR3 regions were amplified from genomic DNA using the immunoSEQ Assay, a bias-controlled multiplex PCR. The paper's processing steps were these. The number of nucleated cells in each sample was estimated from the amplification of reference gene primers within the assay. Sequence reads were collapsed and filtered to measure the absolute abundance of every unique TCRbeta CDR3 rearrangement. Productive Simpson clonality was computed per sample as the square root of Simpson's diversity index over productive rearrangements. TCRdb holds this immuneACCESS table with in-frame rearrangements only. Some clones are missing; in checked studies, unresolved V genes explain under half, and the rest has no known cause. From that table come the V and J calls and clone size; the DNA was used to work out D and trimming. The sample profile shows 150,000 to 200,000 clones; about nine tenths of them were found once. The ten biggest clones cover approximately 0.8% of the sample.

The germline V gene encodes CDR1 SGHVS and CDR2 FQNEAQ. The germline V and J ends show losses of 5 bases and 4 bases respectively, and no gene match explains 16 bases of the junction. CDR3 length: 17 amino acids, cysteine to phenylalanine. The read is trimmed to its CDR3 DNA, 51 bases read in frame from base 1. Participants in the prospective study were aged roughly 18 to 95 years, lived in 20 to 25 United States geographic areas, and enrolled through a virtual design. In the prospective study, cohorts were assigned on the basis of participant-reported clinical history obtained from a screening survey and a study questionnaire. For ImmuneRACE Cohort 3, a participant was defined as recovered based on two consecutive negative NP/OP PCR tests, clearance by a healthcare professional, or resolution of symptoms. In the prospective study, mobile phlebotomists collected whole blood, serum and a nasopharyngeal or oropharyngeal swab from each participant. Over an approximately 2-month period, participants in the prospective study had the option of providing additional blood draws and questionnaires. Before DNA extraction, blood samples from the prospective study were shipped at room temperature or frozen.

For this clone: Its antigen is unknown. The sample holds no much larger clone one base away, and base qualities are not on file.

The chain is encoded by TRBV7-8 joined to TRBJ2-7; TRBD1 fits 8 bases in the junction. This sequence originates from a young woman who had recovered from COVID-19. Sample: PBMCs or T cells enriched from blood (not recorded which). The nucleotide sequence is given as TGTGCCAGCAGCCCGACAGGGACAGGCCCACCCTGGTACGAGCAGTACTTC. Its translation is CASSPTGTGPPWYEQYF.